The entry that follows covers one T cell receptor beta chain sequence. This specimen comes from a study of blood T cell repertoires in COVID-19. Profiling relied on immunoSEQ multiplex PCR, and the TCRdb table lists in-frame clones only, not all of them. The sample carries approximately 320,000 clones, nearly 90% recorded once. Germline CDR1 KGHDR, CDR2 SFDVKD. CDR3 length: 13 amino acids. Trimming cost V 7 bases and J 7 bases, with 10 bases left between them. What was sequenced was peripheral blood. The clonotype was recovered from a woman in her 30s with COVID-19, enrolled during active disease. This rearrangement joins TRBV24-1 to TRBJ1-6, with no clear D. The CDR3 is CATRGAWNSPLHF. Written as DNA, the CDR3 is TGTGCCACCAGGGGCGCGTGGAATTCACCCCTCCACTTT.